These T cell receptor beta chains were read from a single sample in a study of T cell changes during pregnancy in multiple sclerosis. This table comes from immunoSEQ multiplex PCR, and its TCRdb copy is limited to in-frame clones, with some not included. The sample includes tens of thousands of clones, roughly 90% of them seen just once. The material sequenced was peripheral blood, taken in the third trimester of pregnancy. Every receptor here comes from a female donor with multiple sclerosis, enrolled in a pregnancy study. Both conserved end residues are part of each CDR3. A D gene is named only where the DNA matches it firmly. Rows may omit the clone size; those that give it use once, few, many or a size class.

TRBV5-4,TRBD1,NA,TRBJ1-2,TGTGCCAGCAGCTCCGGACAGGGGGCTGACTATGGCTACACCTTC,CASSSGQGADYGYTF
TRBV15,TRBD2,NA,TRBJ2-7,TGTGCCACCAGCAGAGGAGGAGCGGGGGGGTTGGACGAGCAGTACTTC,CATSRGGAGGLDEQYF
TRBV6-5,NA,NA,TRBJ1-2,TGTGCCAGCAGTTTGAGGGGGTTCGGCTACACCTTC,CASSLRGFGYTF
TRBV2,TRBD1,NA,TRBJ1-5,TGTGCCACCGCGGGGACAGGGAAACAGCCCCAGCATTTT,CATAGTGKQPQHF
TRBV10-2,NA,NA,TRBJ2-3,TGCGCCAGCGTTCCGGGACTTTCCACAGATACGCAGTATTTT,CASVPGLSTDTQYF
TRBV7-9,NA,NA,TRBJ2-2,TGTGCCAGCAGACCTACCCGGGGCGGGGAGCTGTTTTTT,CASRPTRGGELFF
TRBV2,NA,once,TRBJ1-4,TGTGCCAGCAGTGTACGGGGAGAAAAACTGTTTTTT,CASSVRGEKLFF
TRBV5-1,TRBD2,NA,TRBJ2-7,TGCGCCAGCAGACTAGCGGGGGGGAGAGACGAGCAGTACTTC,CASRLAGGRDEQYF
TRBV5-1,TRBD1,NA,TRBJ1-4,TGCGCCAGCAGCCCCCACAGGGGCTCTAATGAAAAACTGTTTTTT,CASSPHRGSNEKLFF
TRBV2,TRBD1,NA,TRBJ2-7,TGTGCCAGCAGTGCGACAGGGTCGGTTTACGAGCAGTACTTC,CASSATGSVYEQYF
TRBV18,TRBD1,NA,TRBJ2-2,TGTGCCAGCTCACCCAGACAGGGACCGAACACCGGGGAGCTGTTTTTT,CASSPRQGPNTGELFF
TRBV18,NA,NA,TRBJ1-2,TGTGCCAGCTCACCTCCGCCGGGAGGGGGATACTATGGCTACACCTTC,CASSPPPGGGYYGYTF
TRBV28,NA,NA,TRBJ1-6,TGTGCCAGCAGTCCGGGGGTCGCCCTTTTATTT,CASSPGVALLF
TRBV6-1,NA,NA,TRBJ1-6,TGTGCCAGCAGCCGAGGCTCCTATAATTCACCCCTCCACTTT,CASSRGSYNSPLHF
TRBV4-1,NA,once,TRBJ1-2,TGCGCCAGCAGCCAATTTGGGGGGGCCCTTTATGGCTACACCTTC,CASSQFGGALYGYTF
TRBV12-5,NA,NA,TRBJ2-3,TGTGCTAGTGGTTTATCAACAGATACGCAGTATTTT,CASGLSTDTQYF
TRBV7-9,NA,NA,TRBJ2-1,TGTGCCAGCAGCTTAGGGGGGAGGTACTACAATGAGCAGTTCTTC,CASSLGGRYYNEQFF
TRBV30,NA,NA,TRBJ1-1,TGTGCCTGGAGTCAGTACACTGAAGCTTTCTTT,CAWSQYTEAFF
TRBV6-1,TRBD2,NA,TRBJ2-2,TGTGCCAGCAGTGAAGCCTCACTAGCGGGGGAGGCCGGGGAGCTGTTTTTT,CASSEASLAGEAGELFF
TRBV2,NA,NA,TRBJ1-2,TGTGCCAGCACCGACCCAGGGTTTGATGGCTACACCTTC,CASTDPGFDGYTF
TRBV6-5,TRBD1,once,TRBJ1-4,TGTGCCAGCAGTCCTAGGACAGGCCGTTTAAAACTGTTTTTT,CASSPRTGRLKLFF
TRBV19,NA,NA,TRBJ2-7,TGTGCCAGCCGAAATCAGGGGACGAGCTCCTACGAGCAGTACTTC,CASRNQGTSSYEQYF
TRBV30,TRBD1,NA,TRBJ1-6,TGTGCCTGGAGTGCATTTCCTCGGGACAGTGGTTCACCCCTCCACTTT,CAWSAFPRDSGSPLHF
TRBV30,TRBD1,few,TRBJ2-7,TGTGCCTGGAGTGTACTTGGACAGGGTTCCTACGAGCAGTACTTC,CAWSVLGQGSYEQYF
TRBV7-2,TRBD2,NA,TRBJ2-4,TGTGCCAGCAGCTTAGCGGTAGCGGGGATTCAGTACTTC,CASSLAVAGIQYF
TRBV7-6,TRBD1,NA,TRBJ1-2,TGTGCCAGCATCTACTCCTGTCTGGGACAGGGAATCTCTAACTATGGCTACACCTTC,CASIYSCLGQGISNYGYTF
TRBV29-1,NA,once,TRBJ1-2,TGCAGCGTTAAAAGTCGGGGGAACTATGGCTACACCTTC,CSVKSRGNYGYTF
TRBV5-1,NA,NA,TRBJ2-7,TGCGCCAGCAGCTTGGAGGGGGGGGCCGGCGAGCAGTACTTC,CASSLEGGAGEQYF
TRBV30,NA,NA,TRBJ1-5,TGTGCCTGGAGTGTAGACAATAGCAATCAGCCCCAGCATTTT,CAWSVDNSNQPQHF
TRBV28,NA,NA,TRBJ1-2,TGTGCCAGCAGCCGCCCCCAGGGATGGGGCTACACCTTC,CASSRPQGWGYTF
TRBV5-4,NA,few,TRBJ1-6,TGTGCCAGCAGCCCTAATAGCGGGGGATCGTCACCCCTCCACTTT,CASSPNSGGSSPLHF
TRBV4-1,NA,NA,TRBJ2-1,TGCGCCAGCAGCCAAAGATCGGGGTGGCATGAGCAGTTCTTC,CASSQRSGWHEQFF
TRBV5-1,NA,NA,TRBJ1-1,TGCGCCAGCAGCTTGGGGCAGGGGTACACTGAAGCTTTCTTT,CASSLGQGYTEAFF
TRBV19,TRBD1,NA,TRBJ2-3,TGTGCCAGTAGTATGTTAGGGACAGGCACTGATACGCAGTATTTT,CASSMLGTGTDTQYF
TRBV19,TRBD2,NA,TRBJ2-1,TGTGCCAGTGAGGGGTTCCGAACTAGCGGGGGGGTCCCCCCCTACAATGAGCAGTTCTTC,CASEGFRTSGGVPPYNEQFF
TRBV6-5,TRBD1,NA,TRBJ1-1,TGTGCCAGCAGTTACAAGGGGGCAACGAACACTGAAGCTTTCTTT,CASSYKGATNTEAFF
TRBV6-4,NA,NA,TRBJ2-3,TGTGCCAGCAGTGTAAAAGCCTCGGGTAGCACAGATACGCAGTATTTT,CASSVKASGSTDTQYF
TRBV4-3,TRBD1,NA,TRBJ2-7,TGCGCCAGCAGCCAAGTAAGAGGGACAGGGATCTACGAGCAGTACTTC,CASSQVRGTGIYEQYF
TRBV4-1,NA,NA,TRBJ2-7,TGCGCCAGCAGCCAGTCCCTTGGTGGCAGCTCCTACGAGCAGTACTTC,CASSQSLGGSSYEQYF
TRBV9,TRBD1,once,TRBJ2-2,TGTGCCAGCAGCGTAGCTGCGACAGGGAGAACCGGGGAGCTGTTTTTT,CASSVAATGRTGELFF
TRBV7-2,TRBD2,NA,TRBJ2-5,TGTGCCAGCAGCTTAGCTGGGACTAGTGTATGGGAGACCCAGTACTTC,CASSLAGTSVWETQYF
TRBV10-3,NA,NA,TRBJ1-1,TGTGCCATCAGTGAGAATAGCCTCGGGGCTTTCTTT,CAISENSLGAFF
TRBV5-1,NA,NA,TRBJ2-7,TGCGCCAGCAGCTCAACGGGACTTAGGTCCTACGAGCAGTACTTC,CASSSTGLRSYEQYF
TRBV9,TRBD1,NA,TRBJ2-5,TGTGCCAGCAGCGTAGGACAGGGGCTAGACCAAGAGACCCAGTACTTC,CASSVGQGLDQETQYF
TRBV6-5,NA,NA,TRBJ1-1,TGTGCCAGCAGTCTCAGGGGAACTGAAGCTTTCTTT,CASSLRGTEAFF
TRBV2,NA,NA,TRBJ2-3,TGTGCCAGTACCGGGGGTTACACAGATACGCAGTATTTT,CASTGGYTDTQYF
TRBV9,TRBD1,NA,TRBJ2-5,TGTGCCAGCAGCGCCGGGACAGGAGAATCAGAGACCCAGTACTTC,CASSAGTGESETQYF
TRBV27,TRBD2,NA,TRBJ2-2,TGTGCCAGCAGTTTATACCCCCCCGGCGAGCGGGGGGTCCCCGGGGAGCTGTTTTTT,CASSLYPPGERGVPGELFF
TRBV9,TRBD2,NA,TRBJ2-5,TGTGCCAGCAGCGTAGGGGCCCAGCTAGCGGGGGGCGGGGAGACCCAGTACTTC,CASSVGAQLAGGGETQYF
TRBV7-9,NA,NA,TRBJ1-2,TGTGCCAGCAGCTTAGCGACCGGAGCTATTGGCTACACCTTC,CASSLATGAIGYTF
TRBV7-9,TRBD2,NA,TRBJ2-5,TGTGCCAGCAGCTTATTTGAGTTGGTTGTTGGGGTAGCGGGGGAGACCCAGTACTTC,CASSLFELVVGVAGETQYF
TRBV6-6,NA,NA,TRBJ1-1,TGTGCCAGTCATGAGGGGGTGAACACTGAAGCTTTCTTT,CASHEGVNTEAFF
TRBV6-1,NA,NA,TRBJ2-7,TGTGCCAGCAGTGCGACTCTTACCTACGAGCAGTACTTC,CASSATLTYEQYF
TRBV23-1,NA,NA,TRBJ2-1,TGCGCCAGCAGTCAATCTCGTGCTAAAAATGAGCAGTTCTTC,CASSQSRAKNEQFF
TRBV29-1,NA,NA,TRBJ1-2,TGCAGCGTTGAAGATCTGGACAGAGTCTATGGCTACACCTTC,CSVEDLDRVYGYTF
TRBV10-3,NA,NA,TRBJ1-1,TGTGCCATCAGTGAAAGGATCGGGGACACTGAAGCTTTCTTT,CAISERIGDTEAFF